This paragraph covers one T cell receptor beta chain sequence. The protocol was immunoSEQ multiplex PCR, while the TCRdb copy is restricted to in-frame clones and leaves out a portion. The profile shows approximately 2,000,000 clones, around 90% of them singletons. The length of the CDR3 is 15 residues. Germline assignment: CDR1 LGHNA and CDR2 YNFKEQ. V shed 1 base and J shed 4 bases, with 13 bases lying between them. These data originate in a study of shared clonotypes between healthy human individuals. V and J are TRBV4-2 and TRBJ1-2; tentatively, D is TRBD1 (6 bases). Material: naive CD4+ T cells from PBMCs. The sample's subset: CD45RA+ positively selected. The source of this sequence is a man between 18 and 29 years old in good health. Some clones in this sample may be carry-over from other donors' samples. In DNA, the CDR3 is TGTGCCAGCAGCCAAGCACCCCAGGGGACCTATGGCTACACCTTC. It codes for CASSQAPQGTYGYTF.